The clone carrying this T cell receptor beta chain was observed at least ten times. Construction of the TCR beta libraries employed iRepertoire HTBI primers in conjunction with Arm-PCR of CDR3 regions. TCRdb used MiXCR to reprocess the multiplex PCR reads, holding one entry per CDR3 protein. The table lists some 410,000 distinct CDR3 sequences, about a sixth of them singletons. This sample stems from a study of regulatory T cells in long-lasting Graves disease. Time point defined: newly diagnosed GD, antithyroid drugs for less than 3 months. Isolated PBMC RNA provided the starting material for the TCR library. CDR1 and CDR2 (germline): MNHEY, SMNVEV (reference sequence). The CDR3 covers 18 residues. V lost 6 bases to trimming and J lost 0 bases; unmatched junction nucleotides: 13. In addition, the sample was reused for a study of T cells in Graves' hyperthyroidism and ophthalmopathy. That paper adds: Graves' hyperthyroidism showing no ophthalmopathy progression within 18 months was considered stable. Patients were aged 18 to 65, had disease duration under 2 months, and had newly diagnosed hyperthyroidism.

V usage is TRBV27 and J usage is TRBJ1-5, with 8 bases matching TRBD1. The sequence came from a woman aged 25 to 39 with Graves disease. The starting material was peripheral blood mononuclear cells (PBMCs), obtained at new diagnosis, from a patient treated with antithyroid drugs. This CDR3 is CASSIDRGYGNSNQPQHF. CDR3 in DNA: TGTGCCAGCAGCATCGACAGGGGATACGGGAATAGCAATCAGCCCCAGCATTTT.